This T cell receptor (beta chain) was captured by sequencing in a study of PD-1 blockade in classical Hodgkin lymphoma. Regarding the study as a whole: For complete responders, baseline diversity was comparable to that of newly diagnosed patients.

Germline assignment: CDR1 SGHRS and CDR2 YFSETQ. Trimming removed 4 bases from V and 3 bases from J, with 11 bases in between. There are 13 residues in the CDR3. Sequencing used immunoSEQ multiplex PCR; TCRdb keeps in-frame clones, though not all of them. Seen here are fewer than 110,000 clones, around 89% observed once, and the top ten hold 6.6%. Worth noting for this clone: Its antigen is as yet unknown.

Each and every patient relapsed after autologous stem cell transplantation, and patients got differing brentuximab vedotin exposure. The sample in question was peripheral blood mononuclear cells (PBMCs), obtained before the second cycle of nivolumab. The TCR sequence derives from a human donor with classical Hodgkin lymphoma. The chain links TRBV5-1 to TRBJ2-7; TRBD1 might be the D (5 bases). The CDR3 sequence is CASSSLQGYEQYF. The CDR3, as DNA: TGCGCCAGCAGCAGTCTTCAGGGCTACGAGCAGTACTTC.